This TCR beta chain emerged from a study of preoperative IRX-2 immunotherapy in early breast cancer. This clone was seen only a few times. Treatment here: preoperative locoregional IRX-2 cytokine immunotherapy. This phase Ib study tested locoregional IRX-2 cytokine immunotherapy given before surgery. The method was immunoSEQ multiplex PCR; TCRdb's version includes in-frame clones alone and lacks a portion of them. This table holds roughly 42,000 clones, around 77% found once. This CDR3 comprises 17 residues. Trimming took 0 bases from V and 0 from J, leaving 12 bases between them. From germline, CDR1 is SGHRS and CDR2 YFSETQ.

This sequence was found in a human donor with breast cancer. Sequencing used tumor tissue, obtained after IRX-2 immunotherapy. V usage is TRBV5-1 and J usage is TRBJ2-2; D possibly uses TRBD1 or TRBD2 (5 bases each). The CDR3 DNA sequence: TGCGCCAGCAGCTTGGGAGGGGCACAGGCGAACACCGGGGAGCTGTTTTTT. Amino acid sequence: CASSLGGAQANTGELFF.